This T cell receptor beta chain derives from a study of blood T cell repertoires in COVID-19. TCRdb's table, derived via immunoSEQ multiplex PCR, lists solely in-frame clones and lacks some. The repertoire holds 90,000 to 120,000 clones, with 88% as singletons. The sample taken for sequencing was peripheral blood. The origin of this receptor is a woman aged 55 to 70 with acute or convalescent COVID-19.

This chain's CDR3 is CATIRTGQTEAFF. CDR3 DNA: TGTGCCACCATCAGGACAGGGCAAACTGAAGCTTTCTTT. The chain recombines TRBV24-1 with TRBJ1-1; 8 bases line up with TRBD1. This CDR3 has 13 residues. The germline V gene encodes CDR1 KGHDR and CDR2 SFDVKD. Losses at the gene ends were 8 bases for V and 5 bases for J; bases not matched to a gene: 6.